These 15 T cell receptor beta chains were sequenced from one sample in a study of naive and memory T cell subsets. Study-wide findings and caveats: Naive repertoires, especially CD8, held a few larger clonotypes, possibly memory cells re-expressing CD45RA.

These receptors have no known antigen. The beta constant-region primer was an equimolar mix of two oligonucleotides covering TRBC1 and TRBC2. Four rounds of PCR amplified the ligated cDNA using nested alpha and beta constant-region primers plus SP2. A single record per CDR3 protein comes from TCRdb applying MiXCR to the UMI-ligation and nested PCR reads. This table has 150,000 or so distinct CDR3 sequences, 22% appearing once. Sequencing was carried out using naive CD4+ T cells from blood. These TCRs come from a human donor in good health.

The chain combines TRBV6-5 with TRBJ2-7; perhaps TRBD1 as D (5 bases). V lost 6 bases to trimming and J lost 2 bases, with 11 bases between them. CDR3 length: 13 residues. The germline V gene encodes CDR1 MNHEY and CDR2 SVGAGI. CDR3 bases: TGTGCCAGCAGGACAGTGAAGCCCTACGAGCAGTACTTC. Translating gives CASRTVKPYEQYF.

The gene calls are TRBV19 and TRBJ2-4, with D perhaps being TRBD1 or TRBD2 (5 bases each). Trimming took 4 bases from V and 3 from J, leaving 16 bases between them. In germline, CDR1 is LNHDA, CDR2 SQIVND (reference sequence). The CDR3 extends over 16 amino acids. The CDR3: CASSRNPRDRKNIQYF. As DNA, the CDR3 is TGTGCCAGTAGTAGAAATCCAAGGGACCGCAAAAACATTCAGTACTTC.

The chain is built from TRBV4-1 and TRBJ1-1; 7 bases fit TRBD1. Unmatched junction bases numbered 10, after V lost 3 bases and J lost 0 bases. Germline V CDR1 and CDR2: MGHRA, YSYEKL. The CDR3 spans 17 residues. The CDR3 loop reads CASSHAVRDSLNTEAFF. The DNA of the CDR3 is TGCGCCAGCAGCCATGCCGTCCGGGACAGCTTGAACACTGAAGCTTTCTTT.

This chain connects TRBV27 to TRBJ2-7, with 9 bases lining up with TRBD1. The junction had 4 bases not matched to a gene; V was cut back by 2 bases and J by 5 bases. CDR3 size: 14 residues. Germline CDR1 and CDR2: MNHEY and SMNVEV (reference sequence). The CDR3 bases are TGTGCCAGCAGTTTACCCGGGACAGGGAACGAGCAGTACTTC. Its protein product is CASSLPGTGNEQYF.

Note on this clonotype: At one of its ends the junction is not consistent with the germline gene, which may arise from a read error. The chain couples TRBV7-2 to TRBJ2-1; D unresolved. CDR3 length: 14 residues. Germline V gives CDR1 SGHTA, CDR2 FQGNSA. The CDR3 sequence is CASSSSGPYHEQFF. The CDR3 DNA reads TGTGCCAGCAGCTCTTCCGGGCCCTACCATGAGCAGTTCTTC.

J is TRBJ2-3 and V is TRBV6-5; 7 bases map to TRBD2. Germline lookup yields CDR1 MNHEY and CDR2 SVGAGI. The V gene end was trimmed by 0 bases and the J gene end by 6 bases; junction bases not matched to a gene: 12. The CDR3 consists of 17 residues. The CDR3 protein is CASSYSFGGSVLDTQYF. CDR3 bases: TGTGCCAGCAGTTACTCGTTCGGCGGGAGCGTTCTCGATACGCAGTATTTT.

This clonotype was counted between two and nine times. The V call is TRBV20-1, the J call TRBJ2-3, with TRBD2 identical over 8 bases. The CDR3 has 15 amino acids. The V segment lost 6 bases and the J segment 2 bases; nucleotides outside the gene matches: 10. The germline gives CDR1 DFQATT, CDR2 SNEGSKA (reference sequence). CDR3 DNA: TGCAGTGCCATCGAGCGGGAGTTCTTCACAGATACGCAGTATTTT. As protein: CSAIEREFFTDTQYF.

This sequence joins TRBV20-1 and TRBJ2-5; 7 bases agree with TRBD2. Germline V gene lookup returns CDR1 DFQATT and CDR2 SNEGSKA (reference sequence). The CDR3 consists of 12 residues. J lost 8 bases, V lost 3 bases, and 6 bases had no gene match. The CDR3 here is CSARPAGVTQYF. For the CDR3, the DNA is TGCAGTGCTAGGCCGGCGGGAGTTACCCAGTACTTC.

The chain joins TRBV10-3 to TRBJ2-3, with a weak D call TRBD2 (5 bases). The CDR3 loop spans 13 amino acids. Germline assignment: CDR1 ENHRY and CDR2 SYGVKD. V dropped 8 bases and J dropped 1 base, with 10 bases sitting between them. The chain's CDR3 is CAIRGAGTDTQYF. The DNA for the CDR3 is TGTGCCATCCGGGGAGCCGGCACAGATACGCAGTATTTT.

A few counts support this clonotype. V gene TRBV6-2 or TRBV6-3 combines with J gene TRBJ1-1; D not resolved. This CDR3 has 15 residues. CDR1 MNHEY and CDR2 SVGEGT come from the germline V gene. V was clipped by 2 bases and J by 3 bases, with 13 bases between them. CDR3 in DNA: TGTGCCAGCAGTTACGGATCAAGGAAGGACACTGAAGCTTTCTTT. It translates to CASSYGSRKDTEAFF.

This clonotype was counted a few times. The chain is built from TRBV27 and TRBJ1-1; 11 positions match TRBD1. Trimming took 5 bases from V and 0 from J; bases not matched to a gene: 8. CDR1 is MNHEY, CDR2 SMNVEV, per germline (reference sequence). The CDR3 covers 17 residues. The CDR3 here is CASSRVDRGPMNTEAFF. The CDR3 nucleotides are TGTGCCAGCAGTAGAGTGGACAGGGGGCCCATGAACACTGAAGCTTTCTTT.

This clonotype was picked up a small number of times. This chain joins TRBV20-1 and TRBJ1-5; the D is unclear. V was trimmed by 2 bases and J by 4 bases, leaving 6 bases between them. There are 12 residues in the CDR3. CDR1 is DFQATT, CDR2 SNEGSKA, per germline (reference sequence). The CDR3 protein is CSARMRNQPQHF. The CDR3, as DNA: TGCAGTGCTAGAATGCGGAATCAGCCCCAGCATTTT.

This chain uses TRBV14 with TRBJ2-1; 7 bases agree with TRBD2. The CDR3 runs 15 residues. The junction had 3 bases not matched to a gene; V was cut back by 2 bases and J by 2 bases. Per the germline V gene, CDR1 is SGHDN and CDR2 is FVKESK. The DNA of the CDR3 is TGTGCCAGCAGCCAATTAGCGGGCCCCTACAATGAGCAGTTCTTC. This sequence encodes CASSQLAGPYNEQFF.

The chain couples TRBV18 to TRBJ2-1, with 7 bases fitting TRBD2. This CDR3 has 14 amino acids. The junction had 6 bases not matched to a gene; V was cut back by 6 bases and J by 4 bases. The germline V gene encodes CDR1 KGHSH and CDR2 LQKENI. The chain's CDR3 is CASSGGALYNEQFF. CDR3 sequence (DNA): TGTGCCAGCTCGGGAGGGGCCTTATACAATGAGCAGTTCTTC. The full variable domain, completed using reference TRBV18 and TRBJ2-1, is NAGVMQNPRHLVRRRGQEARLRCSPMKGHSHVYWYRQLPEEGLKFMVYLQKENIIDESGMPKERFSAEFPKEGPSILRIQQVVRGDSAAYFCASSGGALYNEQFFGPGTRLTVL.

The gene calls are TRBV29-1 and TRBJ1-3; possibly TRBD1 for D (6 bases). V dropped 4 bases and J dropped 3 bases, with 13 bases sitting between them. The CDR3 is 14 residues long. In germline, CDR1 is SQVTM, CDR2 ANQGSEA. In DNA, the CDR3 is TGCAGCGTTGCGACAGGACTAGGTGGAAACACCATATATTTT. Its protein is CSVATGLGGNTIYF.